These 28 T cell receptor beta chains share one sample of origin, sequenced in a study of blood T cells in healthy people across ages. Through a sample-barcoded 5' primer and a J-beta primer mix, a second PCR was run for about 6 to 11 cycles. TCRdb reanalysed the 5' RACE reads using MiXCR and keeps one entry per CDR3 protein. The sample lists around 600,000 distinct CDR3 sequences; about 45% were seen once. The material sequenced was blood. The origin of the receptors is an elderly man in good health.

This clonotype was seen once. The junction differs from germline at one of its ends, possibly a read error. DNA of the CDR3: TGTGCTAGCAGCTTAGTTACAGGCCGGCACTCCTATAATTCACCCCTCCACTTT. The encoded protein is CASSLVTGRHSYNSPLHF. The chain is built from TRBV7-7 and TRBJ1-6; D may be TRBD1 (5 bases). This CDR3 spans 18 amino acids. Germline CDR1 is SSHAT and CDR2 is FNYEAQ (reference sequence).

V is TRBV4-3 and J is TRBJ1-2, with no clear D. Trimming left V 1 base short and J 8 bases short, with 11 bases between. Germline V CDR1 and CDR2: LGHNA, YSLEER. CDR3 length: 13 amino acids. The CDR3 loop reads CASSQGMSMGYTF. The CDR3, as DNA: TGCGCCAGCAGCCAAGGGATGTCTATGGGCTACACCTTC.

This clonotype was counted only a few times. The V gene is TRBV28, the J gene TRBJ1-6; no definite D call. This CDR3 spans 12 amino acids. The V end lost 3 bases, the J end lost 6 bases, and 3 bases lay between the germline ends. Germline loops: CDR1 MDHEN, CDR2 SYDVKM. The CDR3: CASSFSNSPLHF. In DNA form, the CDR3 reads TGTGCCAGCAGTTTTAGTAATTCACCCCTCCACTTT.

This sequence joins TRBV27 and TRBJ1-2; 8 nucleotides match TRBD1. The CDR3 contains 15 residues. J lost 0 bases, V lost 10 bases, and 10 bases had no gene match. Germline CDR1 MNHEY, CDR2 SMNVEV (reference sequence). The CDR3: CATAPGQAANYGYTF. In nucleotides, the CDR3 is TGTGCCACCGCGCCGGGACAGGCCGCTAACTATGGCTACACCTTC.

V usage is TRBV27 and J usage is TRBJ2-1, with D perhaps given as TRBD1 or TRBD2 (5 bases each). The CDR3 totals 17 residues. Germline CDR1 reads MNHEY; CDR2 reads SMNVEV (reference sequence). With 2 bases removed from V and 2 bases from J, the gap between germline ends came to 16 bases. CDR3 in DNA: TGTGCCAGCAGTTTAACCGGACCCCGAGGGGCCTACAATGAGCAGTTCTTC. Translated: CASSLTGPRGAYNEQFF.

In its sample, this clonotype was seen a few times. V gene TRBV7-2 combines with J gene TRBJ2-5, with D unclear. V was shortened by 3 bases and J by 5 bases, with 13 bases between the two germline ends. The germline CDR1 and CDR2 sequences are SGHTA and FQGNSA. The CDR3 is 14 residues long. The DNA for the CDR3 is TGTGCCAGCAGCTTGCAGGTCGGTCTGGAGACCCAGTACTTC. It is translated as CASSLQVGLETQYF.

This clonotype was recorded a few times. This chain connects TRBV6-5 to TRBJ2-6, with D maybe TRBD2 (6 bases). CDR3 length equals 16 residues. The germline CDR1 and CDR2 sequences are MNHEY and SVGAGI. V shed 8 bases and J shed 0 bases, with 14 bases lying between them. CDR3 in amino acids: CASARGSPSGANVLTF. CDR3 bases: TGTGCCAGCGCACGGGGGTCTCCCTCTGGGGCCAACGTCCTGACTTTC.

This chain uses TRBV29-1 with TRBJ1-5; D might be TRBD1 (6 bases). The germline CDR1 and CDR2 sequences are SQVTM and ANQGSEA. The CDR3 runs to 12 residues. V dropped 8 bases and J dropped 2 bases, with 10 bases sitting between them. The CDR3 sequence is CSTRQGNQPQHF. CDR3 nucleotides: TGCAGCACGCGACAGGGCAATCAGCCCCAGCATTTT.

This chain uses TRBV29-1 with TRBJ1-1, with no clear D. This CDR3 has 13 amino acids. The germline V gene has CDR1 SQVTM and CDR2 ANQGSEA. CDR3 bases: TGCAGTGGGAGATCTGCGACGAACACTGAAGCTTTCTTT. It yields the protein CSGRSATNTEAFF.

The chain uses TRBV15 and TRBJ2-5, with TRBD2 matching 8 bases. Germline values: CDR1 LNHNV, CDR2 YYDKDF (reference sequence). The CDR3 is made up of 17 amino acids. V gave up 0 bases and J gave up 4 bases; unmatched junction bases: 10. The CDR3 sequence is CATSRDSSRGGRETQYF. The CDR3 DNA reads TGTGCCACCAGCAGAGATTCCAGCCGGGGGGGCCGAGAGACCCAGTACTTC. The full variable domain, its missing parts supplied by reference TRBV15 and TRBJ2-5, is DAMVIQNPRYQVTQFGKPVTLSCSQTLNHNVMYWYQQKSSQAPKLLFHYYDKDFNNEADTPDNFQSRRPNTSFCFLDIRSPGLGDTAMYLCATSRDSSRGGRETQYFGPGTRLLVL.

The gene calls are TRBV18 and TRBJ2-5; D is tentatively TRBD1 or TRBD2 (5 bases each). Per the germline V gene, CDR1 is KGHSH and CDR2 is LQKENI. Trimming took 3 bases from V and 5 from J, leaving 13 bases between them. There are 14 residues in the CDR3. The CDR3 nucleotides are TGTGCCAGCTCACCGGCAGGGACGGTGGAGACCCAGTACTTC. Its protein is CASSPAGTVETQYF.

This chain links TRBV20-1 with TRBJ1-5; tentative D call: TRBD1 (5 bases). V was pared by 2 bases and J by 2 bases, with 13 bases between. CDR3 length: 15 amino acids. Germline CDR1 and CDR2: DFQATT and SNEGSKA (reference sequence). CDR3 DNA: TGCAGTGCTAGATTCGGGGGAAGGGGCAATCAGCCCCAGCATTTT. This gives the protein CSARFGGRGNQPQHF.

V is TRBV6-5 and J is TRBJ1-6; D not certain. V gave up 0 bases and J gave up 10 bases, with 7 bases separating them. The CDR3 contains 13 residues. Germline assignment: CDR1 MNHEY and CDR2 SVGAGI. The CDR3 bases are TGTGCCAGCAGTTACTCAGGGAGCTCACCCCTCCACTTT. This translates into CASSYSGSSPLHF.

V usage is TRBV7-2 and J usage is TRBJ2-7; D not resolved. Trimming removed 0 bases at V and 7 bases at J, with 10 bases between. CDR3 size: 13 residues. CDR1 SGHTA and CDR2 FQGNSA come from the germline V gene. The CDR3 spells CASSLADLREQYF. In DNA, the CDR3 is TGTGCCAGCAGCTTAGCAGACCTACGGGAGCAGTACTTC.

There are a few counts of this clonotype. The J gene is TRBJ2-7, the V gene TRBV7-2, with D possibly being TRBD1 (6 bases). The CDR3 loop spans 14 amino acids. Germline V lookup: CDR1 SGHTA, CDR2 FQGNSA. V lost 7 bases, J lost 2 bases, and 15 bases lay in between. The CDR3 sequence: CASTPGPGAYEQYF. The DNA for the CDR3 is TGTGCCAGCACCCCGGGTCCAGGGGCCTACGAGCAGTACTTC.

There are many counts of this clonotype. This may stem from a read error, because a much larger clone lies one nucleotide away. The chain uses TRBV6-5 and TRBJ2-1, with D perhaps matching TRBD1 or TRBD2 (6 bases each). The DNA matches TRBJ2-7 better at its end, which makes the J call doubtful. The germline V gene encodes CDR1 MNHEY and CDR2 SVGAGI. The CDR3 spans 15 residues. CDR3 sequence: CASSLGGSSYNEQYF. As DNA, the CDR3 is TGTGCCAGCAGTTTAGGGGGGAGCTCCTACAATGAGCAGTACTTC.

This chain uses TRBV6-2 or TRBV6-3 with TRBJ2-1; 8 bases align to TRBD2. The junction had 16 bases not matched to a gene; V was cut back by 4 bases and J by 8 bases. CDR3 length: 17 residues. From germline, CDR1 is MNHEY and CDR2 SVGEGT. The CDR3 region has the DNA TGTGCCAGCAGTTTGAACCCTAGGGCGGGAGGCCGTGATGAGCAGTTCTTC. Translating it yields CASSLNPRAGGRDEQFF.

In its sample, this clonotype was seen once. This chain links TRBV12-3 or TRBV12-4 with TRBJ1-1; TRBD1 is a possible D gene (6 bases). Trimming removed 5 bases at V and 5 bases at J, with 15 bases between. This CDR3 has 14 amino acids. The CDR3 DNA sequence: TGTGCCAGCAGTGTCTCGGGGGCGCTGACTGAAGCTTTCTTT. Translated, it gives CASSVSGALTEAFF.

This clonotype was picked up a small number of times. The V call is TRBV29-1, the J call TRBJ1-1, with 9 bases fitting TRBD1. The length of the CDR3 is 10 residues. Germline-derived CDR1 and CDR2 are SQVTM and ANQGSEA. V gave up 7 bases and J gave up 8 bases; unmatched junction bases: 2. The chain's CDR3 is CSAGTGEAFF. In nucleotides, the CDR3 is TGCAGCGCTGGGACAGGGGAAGCTTTCTTT.

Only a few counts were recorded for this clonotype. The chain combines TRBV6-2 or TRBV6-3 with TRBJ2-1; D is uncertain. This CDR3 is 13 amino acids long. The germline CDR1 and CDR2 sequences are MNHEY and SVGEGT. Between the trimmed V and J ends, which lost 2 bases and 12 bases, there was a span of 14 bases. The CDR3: CASSYRSEGWQFF. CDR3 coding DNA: TGTGCCAGCAGTTACCGGTCCGAAGGGTGGCAGTTCTTC.

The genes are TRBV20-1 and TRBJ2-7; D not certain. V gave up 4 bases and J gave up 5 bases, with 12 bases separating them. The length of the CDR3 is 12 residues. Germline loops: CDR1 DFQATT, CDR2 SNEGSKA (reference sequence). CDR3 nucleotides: TGCAGTGCTACCCGAGGCCCTAACGAGCAGTACTTC. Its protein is CSATRGPNEQYF.

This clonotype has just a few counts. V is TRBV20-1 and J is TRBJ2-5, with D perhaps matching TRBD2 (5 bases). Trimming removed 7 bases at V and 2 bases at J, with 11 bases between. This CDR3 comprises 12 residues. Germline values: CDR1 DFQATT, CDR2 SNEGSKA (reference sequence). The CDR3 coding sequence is TGCAGTGTTACGAGCGGTCAAGAGACCCAGTACTTC. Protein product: CSVTSGQETQYF.

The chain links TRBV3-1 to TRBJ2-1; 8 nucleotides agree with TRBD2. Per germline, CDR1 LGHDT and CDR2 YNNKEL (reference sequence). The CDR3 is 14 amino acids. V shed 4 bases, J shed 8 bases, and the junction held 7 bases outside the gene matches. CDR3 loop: CASSRTGGPDEQFF. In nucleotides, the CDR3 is TGTGCCAGCAGCCGGACGGGAGGGCCCGATGAGCAGTTCTTC.

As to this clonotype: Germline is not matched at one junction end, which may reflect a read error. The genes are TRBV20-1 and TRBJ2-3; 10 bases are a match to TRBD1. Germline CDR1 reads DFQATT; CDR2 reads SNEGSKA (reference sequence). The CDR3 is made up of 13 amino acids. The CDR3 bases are TGCAGTGCTAGTGACAGGGGGCCAGATACGCGGTATTTT. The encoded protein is CSASDRGPDTRYF.

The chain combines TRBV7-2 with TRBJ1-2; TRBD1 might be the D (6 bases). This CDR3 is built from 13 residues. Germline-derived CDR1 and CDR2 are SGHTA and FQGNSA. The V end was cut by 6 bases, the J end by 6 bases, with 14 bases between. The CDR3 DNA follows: TGTGCCAGCAGTTCACAGGGATCCGATGGCTACACCTTC. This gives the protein CASSSQGSDGYTF.

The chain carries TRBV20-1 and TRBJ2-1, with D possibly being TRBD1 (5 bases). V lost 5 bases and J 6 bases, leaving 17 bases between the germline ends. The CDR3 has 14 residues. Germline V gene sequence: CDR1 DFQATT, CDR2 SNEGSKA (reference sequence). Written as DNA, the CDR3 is TGCAGTGCTTACCTTGGCAGGGTCCGCAATGAGCAGTTCTTC. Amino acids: CSAYLGRVRNEQFF.

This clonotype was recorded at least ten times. CDR3 sequence reads: CASSYHTTTARGDEQYF. CDR3 sequence (DNA): TGTGCCAGCAGTTACCACACAACGACAGCCCGAGGAGACGAGCAGTACTTC. The V gene is TRBV6-5, the J gene TRBJ2-7; weak D call: TRBD1 (5 bases). CDR1 is MNHEY and CDR2 is SVGAGI in the germline V gene. The length of the CDR3 is 17 residues. The V gene lost 2 bases and the J gene lost 5 bases, with 22 bases spanning the gap.

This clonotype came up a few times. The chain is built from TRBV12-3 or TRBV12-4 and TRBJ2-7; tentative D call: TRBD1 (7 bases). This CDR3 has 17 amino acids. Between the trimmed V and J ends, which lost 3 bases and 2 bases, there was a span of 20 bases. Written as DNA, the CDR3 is TGTGCCAGCAGTTTTTTAAGCGCGGGACAGAGGGCCTACGAGCAGTACTTC. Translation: CASSFLSAGQRAYEQYF.